This T cell receptor beta chain came from a study of early T cells in non-severe SARS-CoV-2 infection. This clonotype was seen more than once but under ten times. Germline assignment: CDR1 SEHNR and CDR2 FQNEAQ (reference sequence). The ends were cut back, 1 base at V and 0 bases at J, with 15 bases in the middle. The CDR3 is 18 residues long. TCRdb reprocessed the 5' RACE reads with MiXCR, giving one entry per CDR3 protein. The table shows approximately 110,000 distinct CDR3 sequences, with around 14% occurring only once. The chain is built from TRBV7-9 and TRBJ2-2, with D maybe TRBD2 (5 bases). The TCR was taken from an adult who was a healthcare worker with PCR-confirmed SARS-CoV-2 infection or an uninfected control (not recorded which). The source material was whole blood. Written as DNA, the CDR3 is TGTGCCAGCAGCTTAGAATCGGCTAGCTGGGCGAACACCGGGGAGCTGTTTTTT. Translation gives CASSLESASWANTGELFF. The full variable domain, with the rest looked up from reference TRBV7-9 and TRBJ2-2, is DTGVSQNPRHKITKRGQNVTFRCDPISEHNRLYWYRQTLGQGPEFLTYFQNEAQLEKSRLLSDRFSAERPKGSFSTLEIQRTEQGDSAMYLCASSLESASWANTGELFFGEGSRLTVL.